This T cell receptor (beta chain) was retrieved from a study of Ad26.COV2.S vaccination and SARS-CoV-2 variants. The study, taken as a whole, reports: Substantial response breadth was reportedly seen for spike-specific CD8+ and CD4+ T cells after vaccination. Breadth of non-spike TCRs did not differ between vaccinees and placebo recipients.

Treatment noted: about 20 received Ad26.COV2.S at low or high dose, single or two shots; about five received placebo; per-sample allocation not given. Repertoires come from day 63 after the first vaccine or placebo injection. Donation came from an adult in Boston who was aged 18-55 years. TCRdb's copy holds only in-frame clones and misses some; the assay was immunoSEQ multiplex PCR. Of roughly 350,000 clones listed, 75% to 90% are singletons. The V and J ends lost 0 bases and 0 bases respectively, with 7 bases between them. This CDR3 has 15 amino acids. Germline CDR1 is SGHKS and CDR2 is YYEKEE (reference sequence). Regarding this clone: What it recognizes is unknown.

This specimen was peripheral blood, taken in a trial of Ad26.COV2.S vaccine versus placebo. The origin of this receptor is a person aged 18-65 years who received the Ad26.COV2.S COVID-19 vaccine or a placebo. The chain has TRBV5-5 and TRBJ1-5; D not certain. CDR3 loop: CASSLGQGSNQPQHF. Here the CDR3 DNA reads TGTGCCAGCAGCTTGGGACAAGGTAGCAATCAGCCCCAGCATTTT.